This T cell receptor beta chain is from a study of CD8 T cells in ankylosing spondylitis. Findings of the study overall: Disease-linked clones bore a CD8+ phenotype and were relatively rare in peripheral blood. A motif of seven or eight highly homologous TCR beta variants was seen as apparently characteristic of ankylosing spondylitis blood. According to the report, clones linked to the disease were significantly enriched in matched synovial fluid samples taken from ankylosing spondylitis patients.

This clonotype was observed at least ten times. As yet, its antigen is unknown. CDR1 is SGHDT, CDR2 YYEEEE, per germline. The CDR3 extends over 15 amino acids. V was shortened by 5 bases and J by 0 bases, with 12 bases between the two germline ends. Quantitative 5'-RACE with molecular barcodes generated TCR beta libraries. TCRdb re-called the 5' RACE reads with MiXCR, one entry per CDR3 protein. The profile shows roughly 490,000 distinct CDR3 sequences, less than 6% of them singletons. The sample taken for sequencing was blood, either unsorted or a sorted T cell fraction (not recorded which). The source is a male donor with ankylosing spondylitis. The chain is built from TRBV5-6 and TRBJ1-3; D not certain. The CDR3: CASRRAGRSGNTIYF. The CDR3 nucleotides are TGTGCCAGCAGGAGGGCAGGACGCTCTGGAAACACCATATATTTT.